This TCR beta chain is from a study of blood T cells in healthy people across ages. Whenever a sample was processed, at least 6 million PBMCs were isolated. This clonotype was observed a handful of times. Its target is not known. Primed by a sample-barcoded 5' primer and a J-beta primer mix, a second PCR proceeded for 7 to 11 cycles. TCRdb processed the 5' RACE reads anew with MiXCR; each CDR3 protein has one entry. The sample holds approximately 1.5 million distinct CDR3 sequences; roughly 43% are singletons and the top ten take just over 4%. Study-wide findings and caveats: In long-lived donors, naive CD4+ cell counts and diversity exceeded those of aged donors.

Unmatched junction bases numbered 10, after V lost 6 bases and J lost 0 bases. The CDR3 is 17 amino acids. The sequenced material came from blood. This receptor was identified in a woman younger than 30 in good health. The rearrangement joins TRBV12-3 or TRBV12-4 to TRBJ1-4; 7 nucleotides align to TRBD1. The CDR3 nucleotides are TGTGCCAGCAGCCGCCCCCGACAGGGACCAACTAATGAAAAACTGTTTTTT. This translates into CASSRPRQGPTNEKLFF.